The sequence of this T cell receptor (beta chain) was determined in a study of T-cell memory formation after mild COVID-19. Study results and limitations: Contracting CD4+ clones lay largely in CM and EM, with CD8+ ones residing in EMRA. Among clones contracting day 15 to 85, CD4/CD8 was balanced, whereas later expanders leaned CD4+.

Trimming pared 4 bases from V and 7 bases from J, leaving 5 bases between. The CDR3 runs 12 residues. Germline V CDR1 and CDR2: SGHVS, FNYEAQ. Points on this clonotype: No antigen is known for it.

Employing constant-segment primers, 5'RACE generated TCR alpha and TCR beta cDNA libraries bearing sample barcodes and UMIs. One entry per CDR3 protein, called by TCRdb with MiXCR from the 5' RACE reads. The sample holds 90,000 to 120,000 distinct CDR3 sequences, under 15% seen once. The clonotype comes from a man aged 18 to 29 who had mild COVID-19 (a few samples of this study predate the infection). Cell type and time point are not known. The source material was PBMCs or a T cell subset sorted from them (not recorded which). The gene calls are TRBV7-6 and TRBJ1-6; possible D gene TRBD1, 5 bases. CDR3 bases: TGTGCCAGCAGCTACAGGAATTCACCCCTCCACTTT. Its translation: CASSYRNSPLHF.